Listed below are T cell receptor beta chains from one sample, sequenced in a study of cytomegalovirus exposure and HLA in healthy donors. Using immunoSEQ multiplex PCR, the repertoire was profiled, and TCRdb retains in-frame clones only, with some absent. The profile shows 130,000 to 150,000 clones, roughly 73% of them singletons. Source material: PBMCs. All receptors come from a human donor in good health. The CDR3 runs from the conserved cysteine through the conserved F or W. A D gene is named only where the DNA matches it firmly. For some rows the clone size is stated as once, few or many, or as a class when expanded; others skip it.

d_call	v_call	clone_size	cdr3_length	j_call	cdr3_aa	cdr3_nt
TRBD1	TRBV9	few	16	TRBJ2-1	CASSVGGTGTYNEQFF	TGTGCCAGCAGCGTAGGCGGGACAGGGACCTACAATGAGCAGTTCTTC
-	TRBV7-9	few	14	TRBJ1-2	CASSPPGRLNGYTF	TGTGCCAGCAGCCCCCCAGGGAGGTTGAATGGCTACACCTTC
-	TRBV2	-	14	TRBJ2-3	CASSEGTEPDTQYF	TGTGCCAGCAGTGAAGGCACCGAGCCGGATACGCAGTATTTT
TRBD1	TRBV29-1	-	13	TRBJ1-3	CSGTGGTGNTIYF	TGCAGCGGAACAGGGGGCACGGGAAACACCATATATTTT
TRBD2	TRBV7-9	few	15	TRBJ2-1	CASSQGGGSYNEQFF	TGTGCCAGCAGCCAGGGCGGGGGTTCCTACAATGAGCAGTTCTTC
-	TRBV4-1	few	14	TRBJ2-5	CASSPLAVQETQYF	TGCGCCAGCAGCCCCTTAGCGGTACAAGAGACCCAGTACTTC
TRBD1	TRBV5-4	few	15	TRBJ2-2	CASSLRPGGIGELFF	TGTGCCAGCAGCTTACGGCCAGGGGGAATCGGGGAGCTGTTTTTT
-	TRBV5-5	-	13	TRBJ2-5	CASSADRQETQYF	TGTGCCAGCAGCGCCGACAGACAAGAGACCCAGTACTTC
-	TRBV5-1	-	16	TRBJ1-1	CASTRSGVRTNTEAFF	TGCGCCAGCACCCGATCGGGGGTGCGGACGAACACTGAAGCTTTCTTT
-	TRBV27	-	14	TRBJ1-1	CASSLRRRLAEAFF	TGTGCCAGCAGTCTCCGCAGGCGTCTCGCTGAAGCTTTCTTT
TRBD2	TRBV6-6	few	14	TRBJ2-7	CASSQREGLYEQYF	TGTGCCAGCAGTCAGCGGGAGGGCCTTTACGAGCAGTACTTC
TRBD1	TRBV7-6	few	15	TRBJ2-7	CASSLDGQGGCEQYF	TGTGCCAGCAGCTTAGACGGACAGGGAGGTTGCGAGCAGTACTTC
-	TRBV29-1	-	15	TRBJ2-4	CSVETTVQAKNIQYF	TGCAGCGTTGAGACAACAGTACAAGCCAAAAACATTCAGTACTTC
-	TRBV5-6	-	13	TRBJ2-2	CASSPFNTGELFF	TGTGCCAGCAGCCCTTTCAACACCGGGGAGCTGTTTTTT
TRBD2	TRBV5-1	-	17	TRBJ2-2	CASSLWASGGNTGELFF	TGCGCCAGCAGCTTGTGGGCTAGCGGGGGTAACACCGGGGAGCTGTTTTTT
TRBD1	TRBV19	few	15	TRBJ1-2	CASSIFTGGNYGYTF	TGTGCCAGTAGTATCTTTACAGGGGGTAACTATGGCTACACCTTC
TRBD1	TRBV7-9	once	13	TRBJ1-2	CASSQQGNYGYTF	TGTGCCAGCAGCCAACAGGGGAACTATGGCTACACCTTC
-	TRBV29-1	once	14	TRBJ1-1	CSAPLRGRGTEAFF	TGCAGCGCCCCACTGCGGGGTAGGGGCACTGAAGCTTTCTTT
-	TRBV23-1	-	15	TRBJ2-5	CASRSLGVRQETQYF	TGCGCCAGCAGGTCCCTAGGGGTTCGGCAAGAGACCCAGTACTTC
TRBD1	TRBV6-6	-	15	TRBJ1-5	CASSYRDRVLQPQHF	TGTGCCAGCAGTTACCGCGACAGGGTATTGCAGCCCCAGCATTTT
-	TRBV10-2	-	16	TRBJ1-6	CASSDTGSSYNSPLHF	TGCGCCAGCAGTGACACAGGGAGCTCCTATAATTCACCCCTCCACTTT
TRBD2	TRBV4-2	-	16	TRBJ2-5	CASSQEGRGGIETQYF	TGTGCCAGCAGCCAAGAGGGACGGGGGGGGATAGAGACCCAGTACTTC
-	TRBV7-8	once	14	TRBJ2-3	CASSLARSTDTQYF	TGTGCCAGCAGCTTAGCGAGGAGCACAGATACGCAGTATTTT
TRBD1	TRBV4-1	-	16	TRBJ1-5	CASSSGGLGSNQPQHF	TGCGCCAGCAGCTCAGGGGGACTTGGTAGCAATCAGCCCCAGCATTTT
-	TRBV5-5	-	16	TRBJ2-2	CASSPFRTENTGELFF	TGTGCCAGCAGCCCGTTTCGGACAGAGAACACCGGGGAGCTGTTTTTT
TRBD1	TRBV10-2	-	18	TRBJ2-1	CASSEGGDRAGGNNEQFF	TGCGCCAGCAGTGAGGGGGGGGACAGGGCCGGAGGGAACAATGAGCAGTTCTTC
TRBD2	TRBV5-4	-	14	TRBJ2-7	CASRYSGTFNEQYF	TGTGCCAGCAGGTATAGCGGGACATTCAACGAGCAGTACTTC
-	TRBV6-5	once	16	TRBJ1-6	CASSYYGSSYNSPLHF	TGTGCCAGCAGTTACTACGGGAGCTCCTATAATTCACCCCTCCACTTT
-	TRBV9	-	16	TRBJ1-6	CASSVAGETSGSPLHF	TGTGCCAGCAGCGTAGCCGGCGAGACAAGCGGTTCACCCCTCCACTTT
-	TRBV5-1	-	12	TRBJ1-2	CASSYDRRGYTF	TGCGCCAGCAGCTACGACAGGCGCGGCTACACCTTC
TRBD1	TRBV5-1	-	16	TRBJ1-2	CASSEGTGGAPYGYTF	TGCGCCAGCAGCGAAGGGACAGGGGGCGCTCCCTATGGCTACACCTTC
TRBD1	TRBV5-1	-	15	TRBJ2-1	CASSLGGTGPNEQFF	TGCGCCAGCAGCTTGGGGGGGACAGGTCCTAATGAGCAGTTCTTC
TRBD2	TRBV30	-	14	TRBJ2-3	CAWRGRDFTDTQYF	TGTGCCTGGAGGGGGAGGGACTTCACAGATACGCAGTATTTT